This T cell receptor (beta chain) is from a study of CD8 T cells in ankylosing spondylitis. Quantitative 5'-RACE was performed with molecular barcodes, and it yielded the TCR beta libraries. TCRdb used MiXCR to reprocess the 5' RACE reads, holding one entry per CDR3 protein. The data hold around 210,000 distinct CDR3 sequences, with 8.2% observed a single time. This clonotype has at least ten counts. Its antigen is undetermined. The CDR3 runs to 11 residues. Trimming shortened V by 2 bases and J by 2 bases, and 0 bases separated the two germline ends. CDR1 and CDR2 (germline): SGHDT, YYEEEE. Notes on the study in general: The disease-linked clones had a CD8+ phenotype and low blood frequencies. Ankylosing spondylitis blood seemed to carry a telltale TCR beta motif made of fewer than 10 highly homologous variants.

The sample taken for sequencing was blood, either unsorted or a sorted T cell fraction (not recorded which). V is TRBV5-6 and J is TRBJ2-3; D is unresolved. This clonotype was sampled from a female donor with ankylosing spondylitis or in good health (not recorded which). In nucleotides, the CDR3 is TGTGCCAGCAGCTTCACAGATACGCAGTATTTT. This gives the protein CASSFTDTQYF.